These 11 T cell receptor beta chains were all obtained from the same sample, sequenced in a study of monozygotic twins with inflammatory bowel disease. TCRdb reanalyzed the 5' RACE reads, giving one entry per CDR3 protein sequence and no DNA. The sample data list about 300,000 distinct CDR3 sequences. The sample taken for sequencing was blood. The origin of the receptors is a human donor with ulcerative colitis or Crohn's disease, or a healthy co-twin of an affected twin (not recorded which).

The chain uses TRBV5-1 and TRBJ2-2; TCRdb reports TRBD2, a call that lacks DNA to check it against. CDR1 is SGHRS and CDR2 is YFSETQ in the germline V gene. The CDR3 consists of 15 residues. This CDR3 is CASSLRDSSTGELFF.

The rearrangement links TRBV7-3 to TRBJ2-1; TCRdb's assignment of TRBD1 cannot be checked, as there is no DNA. Germline CDR1 and CDR2: SGHTA and FQGTGA. The CDR3 is 16 amino acids. The CDR3 loop is CASSSSRDRGNNEQFF.

The gene calls are TRBV7-9 and TRBJ2-5. CDR1 and CDR2 (germline): SEHNR, FQNEAQ (reference sequence). The CDR3 contains 12 residues. The CDR3: CASNGLGETQYF.

This chain links TRBV20-1 with TRBJ2-3; with no DNA, the TCRdb D assignment of TRBD1 cannot be verified. This CDR3 comprises 11 residues. Germline V gene sequence: CDR1 DFQATT, CDR2 SNEGSKA (reference sequence). CDR3 sequence reads: CSAQKGDTQYF.

V is TRBV7-3 and J is TRBJ2-1; TCRdb's D call, TRBD2, is unchecked because there is no DNA. The CDR3 has 16 residues. Germline CDR1 reads SGHTA; CDR2 reads FQGTGA. The CDR3 protein is CASSLRLALGLNEQFF. Using reference TRBV7-3 and TRBJ2-1 for the parts outside the CDR3, the full variable domain is GAGVSQTPSNKVTEKGKYVELRCDPISGHTALYWYRQSLGQGPEFLIYFQGTGAADDSGLPNDRFFAVRPEGSVSTLKIQRTERGDSAVYLCASSLRLALGLNEQFFGPGTRLTVL.

The chain couples TRBV20-1 to TRBJ2-3; the D call from TCRdb, TRBD1, cannot be confirmed without DNA. The CDR3 has 14 amino acids. Germline V gives CDR1 DFQATT, CDR2 SNEGSKA (reference sequence). This chain's CDR3 is CSASFRGHTDTQYF.

The chain couples TRBV7-9 to TRBJ1-2; without DNA, the TCRdb call of TRBD1 cannot be checked. Germline V gene data show CDR1 as SEHNR and CDR2 as FQNEAQ (reference sequence). CDR3 length equals 14 residues. The CDR3 reads CASSHSRDAYGYTF.

The CDR3 region is CASSTRHIAGLYEQYF. The V gene is TRBV11-2, the J gene TRBJ2-7; the TCRdb call, TRBD2, lacks DNA for checking. The CDR3 sequence is 16 residues long. Germline assignment: CDR1 SGHAT and CDR2 FQNNGV.

The genes are TRBV3-1 and TRBJ2-7; as DNA is missing, the TRBD2 call by TCRdb cannot be tested. The CDR3 has 17 amino acids. Germline V gives CDR1 LGHDT, CDR2 YNNKEL (reference sequence). This CDR3 reads CASSQERGTSGRGEQYF.

The chain joins TRBV19 to TRBJ2-1; the D call of TRBD2 rests on TCRdb alone, since no DNA is present to check it. This CDR3 has 13 amino acids. Germline values: CDR1 LNHDA, CDR2 SQIVND (reference sequence). CDR3 sequence: CASSILAGNEQFF.

V and J are TRBV5-8 and TRBJ2-7; as DNA is missing, the TRBD1 call by TCRdb cannot be tested. CDR1 is SGHTS, CDR2 YDEGEE, per germline. The CDR3 length is 13 residues. CDR3: CASSDSRVYEQYF.